This passage covers 28 T cell receptor beta chains from one sample sequenced in a study of shared clonotypes between healthy human individuals. Repertoires were generated with immunoSEQ multiplex PCR, while TCRdb's copy carries only in-frame clones and drops some. The table lists 2.3 million or so clones, over 85% of them singletons, with about 0.41% in the top ten. The sequenced material came from naive CD4+ T cells from PBMCs. The subset was: CD45RA+ positively selected. These receptors all stem from a man aged 18 to 30 in good health. Some clones in this sample may be carry-over from other donors' samples.

V and J are TRBV12-5 and TRBJ2-5, with D tentatively TRBD2 (7 bases). V shed 5 bases and J shed 3 bases, with 19 bases lying between them. The CDR3 contains 16 residues. Germline V gives CDR1 LGHNT, CDR2 FRNRAP. The CDR3 DNA is TGTGCTAGTGGTAGGGGGGGCGCAGTGGGTGAAGAGACCCAGTACTTC. It encodes CASGRGGAVGEETQYF.

This sequence joins TRBV6-6 and TRBJ2-1, with 9 bases fitting TRBD2. The CDR3 covers 16 residues. V trimming: 2 bases; J trimming: 6 bases; junction bases outside the gene matches: 8. CDR1 MNHNY and CDR2 SVGAGI come from the germline V gene (reference sequence). The CDR3 reads CASSYTGREGLNEQFF. CDR3 nucleotide sequence: TGTGCCAGCAGTTACACGGGGCGGGAGGGCCTCAATGAGCAGTTCTTC.

V and J are TRBV6-1 and TRBJ1-5; no clear D. This CDR3 region has 13 residues. Looked up from germline, CDR1 is MNHNS and CDR2 is SASEGT. Trimming left V 1 base short and J 9 bases short, with 10 bases between. CDR3 sequence: CASSEEGSGPQHF. As DNA, the CDR3 is TGTGCCAGCAGTGAAGAGGGTTCTGGGCCCCAGCATTTT.

This chain connects TRBV5-1 to TRBJ2-3, with a possible D match to TRBD2 (7 bases). Deletions cut 3 bases from V and 4 bases from J, with 27 bases between. This CDR3 is built from 19 residues. The V gene's germline CDR1 is SGHRS and CDR2 YFSETQ. The CDR3 DNA is TGCGCCAGCAGCTCCACAGGGTCAGCGGGATCCACCCCCCCAGATACGCAGTATTTT. It is translated as CASSSTGSAGSTPPDTQYF.

The V and J genes are TRBV5-8 and TRBJ1-4, with TRBD1 matching 7 bases. CDR1 and CDR2 (germline): SGHTS, YDEGEE. The CDR3 totals 17 residues. The trim removed 0 bases at V and 5 bases at J, leaving 10 bases unmatched. The CDR3 sequence is CASSLGRTQGVNEKLFF. The CDR3 bases are TGTGCCAGCAGCTTGGGGAGGACCCAGGGGGTGAATGAAAAACTGTTTTTT.

The chain couples TRBV5-1 to TRBJ1-1; a weak D match, TRBD1 (6 bases). CDR3 size: 14 residues. V was shortened by 0 bases and J by 6 bases, with 12 bases between the two germline ends. The germline gives CDR1 SGHRS, CDR2 YFSETQ. In DNA, the CDR3 is TGCGCCAGCAGCTTGGTCCCGGGGGCCGCTGAAGCTTTCTTT. This encodes CASSLVPGAAEAFF. The full variable domain, its missing parts supplied by reference TRBV5-1 and TRBJ1-1, is KAGVTQTPRYLIKTRGQQVTLSCSPISGHRSVSWYQQTPGQGLQFLFEYFSETQRNKGNFPGRFSGRQFSNSRSEMNVSTLELGDSALYLCASSLVPGAAEAFFGQGTRLTVV.

The chain carries TRBV2 and TRBJ1-5; D unresolved. The V end was cut by 8 bases, the J end by 2 bases, with 16 bases between. The germline V gene has CDR1 SNHLY and CDR2 FYNNEI. This CDR3 contains 15 residues. The CDR3 region is CASAGFTLGNQPQHF. Here the CDR3 DNA reads TGTGCCAGCGCGGGTTTTACGTTAGGCAATCAGCCCCAGCATTTT.

This clone was observed a single time. The chain is built from TRBV4-3 and TRBJ2-1; perhaps TRBD2 as D (6 bases). The V and J ends lost 1 base and 8 bases respectively, with 12 bases between them. This CDR3 region has 14 residues. CDR1 is LGHNA and CDR2 is YSLEER in the germline V gene. Here the CDR3 DNA reads TGCGCCAGCAGCCAAGGGGCTAGCGCATATGAGCAGTTCTTC. Translation gives CASSQGASAYEQFF.

This chain uses TRBV6-6 with TRBJ1-4, with 8 bases aligning to TRBD1. The CDR3 spans 15 residues. Germline CDR1 reads MNHNY; CDR2 reads SVGAGI (reference sequence). V trimming: 5 bases; J trimming: 0 bases; junction bases outside the gene matches: 2. This CDR3 reads CASSQQGATNEKLFF. Here the CDR3 DNA reads TGTGCCAGCAGTCAACAGGGGGCAACTAATGAAAAACTGTTTTTT.

There are a few counts of this clone. CDR3 sequence (DNA): TGTGCCGGAGGGGCCGAAGCCTACGAGCAGTACTTC. It codes for CAGGAEAYEQYF. The gene calls are TRBV2 and TRBJ2-7, with D possibly being TRBD2 (6 bases). Germline CDR1 and CDR2: SNHLY and FYNNEI. The CDR3 sequence is 12 residues long. Trimming removed 11 bases from V and 2 bases from J, with 13 bases in between.

The V gene is TRBV7-2, the J gene TRBJ2-6; D gene ambiguous. Per the germline V gene, CDR1 is SGHTA and CDR2 is FQGNSA. The CDR3 has 18 amino acids. Trimming removed 0 bases at V and 0 bases at J, with 12 bases between. In nucleotides, the CDR3 is TGTGCCAGCAGCTTAGCCGGCAGGTCAGGCTCTGGGGCCAACGTCCTGACTTTC. It specifies CASSLAGRSGSGANVLTF.

The gene calls are TRBV27 and TRBJ1-5; tentatively, D is TRBD1 (5 bases). Germline lookup yields CDR1 MNHEY and CDR2 SMNVEV (reference sequence). This CDR3 is built from 15 residues. Deletions cut 8 bases from V and 9 bases from J, with 23 bases between. CDR3 coding DNA: TGTGCCAGCCGATACACCGGGACCAATCGGTCGCCCCAGCATTTT. This encodes CASRYTGTNRSPQHF.

This chain joins TRBV6-5 and TRBJ1-2; 10 bases align to TRBD1. V trimming: 2 bases; J trimming: 4 bases; junction bases outside the gene matches: 4. Germline CDR1 is MNHEY and CDR2 is SVGAGI. The CDR3 totals 15 residues. This CDR3 reads CASSYRGQGTYGYTF. The CDR3 DNA reads as TGTGCCAGCAGTTACAGGGGACAGGGGACCTATGGCTACACCTTC.

The V gene is TRBV29-1, the J gene TRBJ1-1; TRBD1 matches at 7 bases. With V trimmed by 4 bases and J by 8 bases, 10 bases remained unmatched. Per the germline V gene, CDR1 is SQVTM and CDR2 is ANQGSEA. The CDR3 runs to 13 residues. The chain's CDR3 is CSVGQGTPGEAFF. The CDR3 DNA follows: TGCAGCGTTGGACAGGGAACCCCAGGGGAAGCTTTCTTT. Full variable domain (missing parts from reference TRBV29-1 and TRBJ1-1): SAVISQKPSRDICQRGTSLTIQCQVDSQVTMMFWYRQQPGQSLTLIATANQGSEATYESGFVIDKFPISRPNLTFSTLTVSNMSPEDSSIYLCSVGQGTPGEAFFGQGTRLTVV.

The gene calls are TRBV11-2 and TRBJ2-1, with 7 bases lining up with TRBD1. The CDR3 is made up of 17 amino acids. J lost 4 bases, V lost 2 bases, and 11 bases had no gene match. CDR1 and CDR2 from the germline V gene are SGHAT and FQNNGV. Here the CDR3 reads CASSLYRQGSVYNEQFF. Here the CDR3 DNA reads TGTGCCAGCAGCTTATATAGACAGGGATCGGTTTACAATGAGCAGTTCTTC.

As DNA, the CDR3 is TGCAGCGTTGAAGTTGGCCAACGCGGGAACATTCAGTACTTC. Translating gives CSVEVGQRGNIQYF. The chain links TRBV29-1 to TRBJ2-4, with a possible D match to TRBD2 (5 bases). Germline V gives CDR1 SQVTM, CDR2 ANQGSEA. Trimming pared 1 base from V and 7 bases from J, leaving 14 bases between. The CDR3 contains 14 residues.

The V and J genes are TRBV10-3 and TRBJ2-1; the D is unclear. The CDR3 covers 17 residues. The V gene lost 0 bases and the J gene lost 0 bases, with 12 bases spanning the gap. The germline V gene has CDR1 ENHRY and CDR2 SYGVKD. The CDR3 coding sequence is TGTGCCATCAGTGAGTCGTTGTCTCGGGTCTCCTACAATGAGCAGTTCTTC. Amino acid sequence: CAISESLSRVSYNEQFF.

This rearrangement joins TRBV6-1 to TRBJ2-7; D not resolved. V lost 6 bases and J 0 bases, leaving 12 bases between the germline ends. This CDR3 spans 14 amino acids. The V gene's germline CDR1 is MNHNS and CDR2 SASEGT. Here the CDR3 reads CASSSQASSYEQYF. The CDR3 DNA is TGTGCCAGCAGCTCTCAGGCGTCCTCCTACGAGCAGTACTTC.

The chain combines TRBV27 with TRBJ2-7; D could derive from TRBD1 or TRBD2 (5 bases each). V was clipped by 2 bases and J by 1 base, with 15 bases between them. The CDR3 totals 16 residues. Germline CDR1 MNHEY, CDR2 SMNVEV (reference sequence). Written as DNA, the CDR3 is TGTGCCAGCAGTTTAGGGGGTCTGACCGCTTCCTACGAGCAGTACTTC. Translating it yields CASSLGGLTASYEQYF.

V and J are TRBV2 and TRBJ1-3, with D maybe TRBD1 (6 bases). The CDR3 loop spans 15 amino acids. Germline assignment: CDR1 SNHLY and CDR2 FYNNEI. V was clipped by 1 base and J by 2 bases, with 9 bases between them. CDR3 loop: CASSEGGGTGNTIYF. CDR3 nucleotides: TGTGCCAGCAGTGAAGGGGGGGGCACTGGAAACACCATATATTTT.

This chain links TRBV9 with TRBJ2-1; the match to TRBD2 covers 11 bases. The germline V gene encodes CDR1 SGDLS and CDR2 YYNGEE. V shed 1 base, J shed 7 bases, and the junction held 4 bases outside the gene matches. The CDR3 is 15 amino acids. Written as DNA, the CDR3 is TGTGCCAGCAGCGTAACTAGCGGGAGTCTGAATGAGCAGTTCTTC. Translation gives CASSVTSGSLNEQFF.

The chain has TRBV6-6 and TRBJ1-5; 8 positions match TRBD1. The J segment lost 1 base and the V segment lost 6 bases, leaving 8 bases of the junction unmatched. Germline V gives CDR1 MNHNY, CDR2 SVGAGI (reference sequence). This CDR3 has 16 residues. CDR3 residues: CASRHHRGTSNQPQHF. For the CDR3, the DNA is TGTGCCAGCAGGCATCACAGGGGGACCAGCAATCAGCCCCAGCATTTT.

Notes on this clone: Other DNA sequences in the same sample also yield this CDR3. The chain recombines TRBV27 with TRBJ2-3; D is unclear. The germline V gene encodes CDR1 MNHEY and CDR2 SMNVEV (reference sequence). The CDR3 spans 13 residues. The germline V and J ends were trimmed by 2 bases and 2 bases, with 5 bases remaining between them. The CDR3 reads CASSLTPTDTQYF. The CDR3 DNA sequence: TGTGCCAGCAGTTTAACGCCCACAGATACGCAGTATTTT.

This clone was recorded only once. This sequence joins TRBV28 and TRBJ1-2; a possible D gene is TRBD1 (6 bases). The CDR3 sequence is 14 residues long. Trimming left V 4 bases short and J 10 bases short, with 19 bases between. Germline V gene sequence: CDR1 MDHEN, CDR2 SYDVKM. CDR3: CASSSRGARRTYTF. The CDR3 DNA reads TGTGCCAGCAGTTCCCGGGGGGCCCGAAGGACCTACACCTTC.

This chain uses TRBV6-5 with TRBJ2-5; D is uncertain. V lost 7 bases and J lost 5, with 14 bases in between. The CDR3 spans 13 residues. The germline V gene encodes CDR1 MNHEY and CDR2 SVGAGI. The CDR3 DNA follows: TGTGCCAGCACCCAAGGGCGTTGGGAGACCCAGTACTTC. Amino acids: CASTQGRWETQYF.

Turning to this clone: The same CDR3 arises from other DNA sequences in this sample as well. This rearrangement joins TRBV18 to TRBJ1-5; TRBD1 might be the D (5 bases). The CDR3 contains 13 residues. Germline V CDR1 and CDR2: KGHSH, LQKENI. Trimming shortened V by 4 bases and J by 5 bases, and 9 bases separated the two germline ends. The CDR3 DNA reads as TGTGCCAGCTCACAGGGGCGGGATCAGCCCCAGCATTTT. It codes for CASSQGRDQPQHF.

V is TRBV19 and J is TRBJ1-5; D is unresolved. The CDR3 sequence is 13 residues long. The V end was cut by 2 bases, the J end by 7 bases, with 9 bases between. Germline assignment: CDR1 LNHDA and CDR2 SQIVND (reference sequence). This CDR3 is CASSIRVEQPQHF. The CDR3 DNA sequence: TGTGCCAGTAGTATAAGGGTAGAGCAGCCCCAGCATTTT. Full variable domain (missing parts from reference TRBV19 and TRBJ1-5): DGGITQSPKYLFRKEGQNVTLSCEQNLNHDAMYWYRQDPGQGLRLIYYSQIVNDFQKGDIAEGYSVSREKKESFPLTVTSAQKNPTAFYLCASSIRVEQPQHFGDGTRLSIL.

The rearrangement links TRBV6-1 to TRBJ2-5; D is perhaps TRBD2 (6 bases). This CDR3 is built from 15 residues. V lost 8 bases, J lost 2 bases, and 18 bases lay in between. The germline V gene has CDR1 MNHNS and CDR2 SASEGT. This chain's CDR3 is CASGRDWQPQETQYF. The DNA of the CDR3 is TGTGCCAGCGGCCGGGACTGGCAACCTCAAGAGACCCAGTACTTC.